The source of this T cell receptor beta chain is a study of blood T cells in healthy people across ages. General observations from the study: Considered underestimates were the diversity estimates obtained from one million T cells. Reliance upon unsorted PBMCs precluded definitive naive versus antigen-experienced comparison. Roughly linearly, TCR beta diversity per million T cells fell as age increased.

Caucasian individuals from Russia who were healthy and aged about 6 to 95 acted as donors. This clonotype was counted ten times or more. Its specificity is unknown. The CDR3 consists of 16 residues. J lost 3 bases, V lost 4 bases, and 12 bases had no gene match. CDR1 is SGHRS, CDR2 YFSETQ, per germline. The second PCR ran about 6 to 12 cycles with a sample-barcoded 5' primer and J-beta primers. Using its own MiXCR run on the 5' RACE reads, TCRdb lists one record per CDR3 protein. This sample has approximately 810,000 distinct CDR3 sequences, with under 40% found just once. Sequences were obtained from blood. The sequence was collected from a man between 18 and 29 years old in good health. The rearrangement links TRBV5-1 to TRBJ1-2; 7 bases are shared with TRBD1. CDR3 bases: TGCGCCAGCAGCCCCCGGACAGGCCTATCAGACTATGGCTACACCTTC. It codes for CASSPRTGLSDYGYTF. Drawing the rest from reference TRBV5-1 and TRBJ1-2, the complete variable domain is KAGVTQTPRYLIKTRGQQVTLSCSPISGHRSVSWYQQTPGQGLQFLFEYFSETQRNKGNFPGRFSGRQFSNSRSEMNVSTLELGDSALYLCASSPRTGLSDYGYTFGSGTRLTVV.